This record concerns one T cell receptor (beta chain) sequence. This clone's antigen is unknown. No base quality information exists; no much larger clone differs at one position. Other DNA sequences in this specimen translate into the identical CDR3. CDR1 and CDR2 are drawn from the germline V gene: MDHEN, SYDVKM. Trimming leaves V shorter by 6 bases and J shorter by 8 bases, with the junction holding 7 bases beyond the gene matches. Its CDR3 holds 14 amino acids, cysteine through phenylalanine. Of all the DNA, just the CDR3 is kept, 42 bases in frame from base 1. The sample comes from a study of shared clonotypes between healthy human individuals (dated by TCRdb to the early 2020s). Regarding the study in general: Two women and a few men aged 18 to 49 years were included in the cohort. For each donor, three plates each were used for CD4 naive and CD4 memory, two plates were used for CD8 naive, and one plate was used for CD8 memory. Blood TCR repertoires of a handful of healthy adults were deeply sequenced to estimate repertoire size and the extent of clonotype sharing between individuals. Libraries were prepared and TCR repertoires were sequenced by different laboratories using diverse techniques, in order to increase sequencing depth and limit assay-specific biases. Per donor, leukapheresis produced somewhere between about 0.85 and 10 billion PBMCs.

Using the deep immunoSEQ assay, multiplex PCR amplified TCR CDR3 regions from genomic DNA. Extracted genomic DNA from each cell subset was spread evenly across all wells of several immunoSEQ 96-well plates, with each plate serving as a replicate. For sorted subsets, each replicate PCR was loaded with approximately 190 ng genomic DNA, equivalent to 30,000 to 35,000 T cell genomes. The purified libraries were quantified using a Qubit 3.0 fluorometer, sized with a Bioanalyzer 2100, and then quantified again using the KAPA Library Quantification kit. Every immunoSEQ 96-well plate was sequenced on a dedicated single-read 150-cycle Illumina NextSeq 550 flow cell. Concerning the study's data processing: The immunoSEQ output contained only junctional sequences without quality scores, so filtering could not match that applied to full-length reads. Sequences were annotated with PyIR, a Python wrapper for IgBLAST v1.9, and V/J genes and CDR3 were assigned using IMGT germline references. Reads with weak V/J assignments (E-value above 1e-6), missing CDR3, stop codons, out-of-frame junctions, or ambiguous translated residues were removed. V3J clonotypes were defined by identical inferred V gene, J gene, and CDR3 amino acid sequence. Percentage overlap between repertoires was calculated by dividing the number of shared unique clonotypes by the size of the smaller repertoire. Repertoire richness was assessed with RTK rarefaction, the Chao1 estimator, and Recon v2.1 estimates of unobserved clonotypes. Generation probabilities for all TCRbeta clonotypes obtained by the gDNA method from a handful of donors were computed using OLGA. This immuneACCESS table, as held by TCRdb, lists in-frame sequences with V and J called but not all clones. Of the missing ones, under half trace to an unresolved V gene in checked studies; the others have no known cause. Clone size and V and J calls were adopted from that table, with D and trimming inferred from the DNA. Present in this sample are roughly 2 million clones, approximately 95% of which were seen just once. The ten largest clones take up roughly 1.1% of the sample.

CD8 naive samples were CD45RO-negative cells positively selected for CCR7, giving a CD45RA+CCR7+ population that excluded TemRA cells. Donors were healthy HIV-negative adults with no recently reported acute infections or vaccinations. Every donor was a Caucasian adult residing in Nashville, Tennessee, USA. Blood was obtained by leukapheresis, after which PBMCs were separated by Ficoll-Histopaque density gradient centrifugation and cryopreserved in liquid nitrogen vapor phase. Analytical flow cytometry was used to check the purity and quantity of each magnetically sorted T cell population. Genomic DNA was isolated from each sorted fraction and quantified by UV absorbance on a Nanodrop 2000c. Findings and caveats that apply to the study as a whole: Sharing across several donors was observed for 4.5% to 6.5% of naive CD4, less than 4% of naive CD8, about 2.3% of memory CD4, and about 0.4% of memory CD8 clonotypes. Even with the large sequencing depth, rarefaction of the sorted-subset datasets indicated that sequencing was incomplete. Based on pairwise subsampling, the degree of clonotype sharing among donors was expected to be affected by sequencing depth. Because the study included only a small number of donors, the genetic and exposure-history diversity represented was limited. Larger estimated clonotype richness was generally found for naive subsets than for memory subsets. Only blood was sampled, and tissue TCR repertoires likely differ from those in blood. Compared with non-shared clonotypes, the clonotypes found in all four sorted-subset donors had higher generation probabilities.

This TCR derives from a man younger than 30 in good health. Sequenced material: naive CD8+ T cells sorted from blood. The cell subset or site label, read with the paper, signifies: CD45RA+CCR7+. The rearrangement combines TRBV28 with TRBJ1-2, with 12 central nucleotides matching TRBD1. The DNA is TGTGCCAGCAGCCTCCGGGACAGGGGGCGAGGCTACACCTTC. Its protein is CASSLRDRGRGYTF.